This T cell receptor beta chain was sequenced during a study of TIL therapy for anti-PD-1-resistant metastatic lung cancer. V gave up 8 bases and J gave up 8 bases, with 15 bases separating them. The V gene's germline CDR1 is SQVTM and CDR2 ANQGSEA. The CDR3 has 11 amino acids. Time point reported: pre-treatment sample, taken before nivolumab and TIL therapy. This clone was recorded only once. This was the immunoSEQ v3 assay. Assay used: immunoSEQ multiplex PCR; TCRdb lists only in-frame clones, some missing. Of 52,000 or so clones listed, 70% to 90% are singletons. The rearrangement links TRBV29-1 to TRBJ1-2, with a possible D match to TRBD1 (6 bases). This specimen consisted of blood, obtained at baseline. The sequence was collected from a person aged 25 to 79 with non-small cell lung cancer. The CDR3 region has the DNA TGCAGCTCTTGGGGGCAGAACGGCTACACCTTC. This gives the protein CSSWGQNGYTF.